The 3 T cell receptor beta chains below come from one sample, sequenced in a study of shared clonotypes between healthy human individuals. TCRdb's table, derived via immunoSEQ multiplex PCR, lists solely in-frame clones and lacks some. Of about 1.1 million clones in the sample, 75% to 80% were seen once. The sample taken for sequencing was memory CD4+ T cells from PBMCs. Sample subset: CD45RA-negative fraction. The receptor source for this set is a man younger than 35 in good health. Some clones in this sample may be carry-over from other donors' samples.

V usage is TRBV10-3 and J usage is TRBJ1-2; tentative D call: TRBD1 (5 bases). CDR3 length: 13 amino acids. V was cut by 3 bases and J by 12 bases, with 17 bases left in between. Germline CDR1 ENHRY, CDR2 SYGVKD. The CDR3 reads CAISEGAASGDTF. The CDR3 DNA reads as TGTGCCATCAGTGAAGGGGCAGCGTCGGGGGACACCTTC.

In the case of this clone: The germline gene is not matched at one end of the junction; a read error may be the cause. This rearrangement joins TRBV20-1 to TRBJ2-1; the match to TRBD2 covers 10 bases. This CDR3 spans 11 amino acids. Germline CDR1 and CDR2: DFQATT and SNEGSKA (reference sequence). The CDR3: CSAKAGGPGLF. CDR3 DNA: TGCAGTGCTAAAGCGGGAGGGCCAGGGCTCTTC.

Worth noting for this clone: A much larger clone differs by one base, so this may be a read error. This likely comes from a read error, as the CDR3 has no conserved phenylalanine or tryptophan at its end. This chain uses TRBV28 with TRBJ1-1; no clear D. The CDR3 extends over 11 amino acids. CDR1 is MDHEN and CDR2 is SYDVKM in the germline V gene. V was cut by 6 bases and J by 2 bases, with 4 bases left in between. In nucleotides, the CDR3 is TGTGCCAGCAGAACAAACACTGAAGCTTTCCTT. It encodes CASRTNTEAFL.